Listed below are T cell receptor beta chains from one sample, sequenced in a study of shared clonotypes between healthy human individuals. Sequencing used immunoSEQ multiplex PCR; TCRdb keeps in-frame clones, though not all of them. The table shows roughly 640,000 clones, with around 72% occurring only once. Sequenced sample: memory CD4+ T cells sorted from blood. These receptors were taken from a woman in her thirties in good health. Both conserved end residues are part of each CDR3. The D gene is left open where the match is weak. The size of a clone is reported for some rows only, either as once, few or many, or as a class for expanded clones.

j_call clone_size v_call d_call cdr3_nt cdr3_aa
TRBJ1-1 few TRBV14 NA TGTGCCAGCAGCCAAGATGAGGGAGGACGTGGGGCTTTCTTT CASSQDEGGRGAFF
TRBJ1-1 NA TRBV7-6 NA TGTGCCAGCAGCTTTCTCGAGGGGGCTGAAGCTTTCTTT CASSFLEGAEAFF
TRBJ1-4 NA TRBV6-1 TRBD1 TGTGCCAGCAGTGAATGGGACAGGGGTGGTACTAATGAAAAACTGTTTTTT CASSEWDRGGTNEKLFF
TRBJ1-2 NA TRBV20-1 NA TGCAGTGCTAGAGTACTAGAGATCCACACCTTC CSARVLEIHTF
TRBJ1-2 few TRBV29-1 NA TGCAGCGTTGCAAGCTTCAGGGTCTATGGCTACACCTTC CSVASFRVYGYTF
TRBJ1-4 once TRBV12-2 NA TGTGCAAGTCGCTCTGATTCGGGTACTAATGAAAAACTGTTTTTT CASRSDSGTNEKLFF
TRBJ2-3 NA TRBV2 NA TGTGCCAGCCGGCCGGGACATGGCACAGATACGCAGTATTTT CASRPGHGTDTQYF
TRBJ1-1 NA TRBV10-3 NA TGTGCCATCAGTGACGGGGTAGGGAACACTGAAGCTTTCTTT CAISDGVGNTEAFF
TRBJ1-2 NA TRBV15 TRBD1 TGTGCCACCAGCAGGGAGGACAGGGAGGTTGGCTACACCTTC CATSREDREVGYTF
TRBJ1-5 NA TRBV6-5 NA TGTGCCAGCAGTTACTCGCGGGTAGAGCAGCCCCAGCATTTT CASSYSRVEQPQHF
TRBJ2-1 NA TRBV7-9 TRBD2 TGTGCCAGCAGCTCCACGGGAGGAGTCTATGAGCAGTTCTTC CASSSTGGVYEQFF
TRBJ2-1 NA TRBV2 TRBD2 TGTGCCAGCAGCGCCCTAGGGAGCGGGAGGAACAATGAGCAGTTCTTC CASSALGSGRNNEQFF
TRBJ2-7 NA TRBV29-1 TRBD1 TGCAGCGTTGAAAAGGGGACAGGTAGATACGAGCAGTACTTC CSVEKGTGRYEQYF
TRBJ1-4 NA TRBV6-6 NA TGTGCCAGCAGTAAAATGACGACGCTTAATGAAAAACTGTTTTTT CASSKMTTLNEKLFF
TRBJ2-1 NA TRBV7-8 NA TGTGCCAGCAGCTTATTCTTGGGTGGCAATGAGCAGTTCTTC CASSLFLGGNEQFF
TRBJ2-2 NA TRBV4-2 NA TGTGCCAGCAGCCAAGTAGGCGGCTGGAACACCGGGGAGCTGTTTTTT CASSQVGGWNTGELFF
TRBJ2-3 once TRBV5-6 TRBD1 TGTGCCAGCAGGTACACAGGGGGGAGGTTTACAGATACGCAGTATTTT CASRYTGGRFTDTQYF
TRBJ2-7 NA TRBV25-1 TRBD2 TGTGCCAGCCGGACTAGCGGTTACTCCTACGAGCAGTACTTC CASRTSGYSYEQYF
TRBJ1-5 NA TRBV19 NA TGTGCCAGTGGGGAGACAGGAGATCAGCCCCAGCATTTT CASGETGDQPQHF
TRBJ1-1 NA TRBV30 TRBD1 TGTGCCTGGAACAGGGGGAGCTACACTGAAGCTTTCTTT CAWNRGSYTEAFF
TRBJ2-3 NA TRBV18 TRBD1 TGTGCCAGCTCATCGAGGACAGGATTCACAGATACGCAGTATTTT CASSSRTGFTDTQYF
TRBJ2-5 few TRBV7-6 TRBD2 TGTGCCAGCAGCCGGGCCGGGACTAGCTTCTTTCAAGAGACCCAGTACTTC CASSRAGTSFFQETQYF
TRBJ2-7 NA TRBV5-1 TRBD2 TGCGCCAGCAGCGGTCGGGAGGGCCGCTACGAGCAGTACTTC CASSGREGRYEQYF
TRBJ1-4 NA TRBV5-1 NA TGCGCCAGCAGCTTCGGGACACTGAATGAAAAACTGTTTTTT CASSFGTLNEKLFF
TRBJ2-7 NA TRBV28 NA TGTGCCAGCAGTTTGGCAGGGGCGGGTTACGAGCAGTACTTC CASSLAGAGYEQYF
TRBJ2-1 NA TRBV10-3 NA TGTGCCATCAGTGAGCGGGACTTCTACAATGAGCAGTTCTTC CAISERDFYNEQFF
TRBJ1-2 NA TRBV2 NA TGTGCCAGCAGTGAAGAGGTCGGCTACACCTTC CASSEEVGYTF
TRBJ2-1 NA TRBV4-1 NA TGCGCCAGCAGCCAAGAGACCAGAAACAATGAGCAGTTCTTC CASSQETRNNEQFF
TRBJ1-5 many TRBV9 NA TGTGCCAGCAGCGTAGCACAGGACAATCAGCCCCAGCATTTT CASSVAQDNQPQHF
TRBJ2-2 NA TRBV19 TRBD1 TGTGCCAGTGGGACAGGGGGCACGAGCGGGGAGCTGTTTTTT CASGTGGTSGELFF
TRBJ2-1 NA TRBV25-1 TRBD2 TGTGCCAGCAGTGAATTTGGGCGGCTAGCGGGGGACAATGAGCAGTTCTTC CASSEFGRLAGDNEQFF
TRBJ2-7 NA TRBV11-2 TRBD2 TGTGCCAGCAGCGTCCTGGGGGGGAACTACGAGCAGTACTTC CASSVLGGNYEQYF
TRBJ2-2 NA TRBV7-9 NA TGTGCCAGCAGTCGAATGGGGACCGGGGAGCTGTTTTTT CASSRMGTGELFF
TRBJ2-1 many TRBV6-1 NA TGTGCCAGCAACAGAGGCAGCTCCTACAATGAGCAGTTCTTC CASNRGSSYNEQFF
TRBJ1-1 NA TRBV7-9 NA TGTGCCAGCAGCCCGCGCGGTGGGCAAGGCACTGAAGCTTTCTTT CASSPRGGQGTEAFF
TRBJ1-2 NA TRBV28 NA TGTGCCAGCAGTGGGGTACAGGGCTATGGCTACACCTTC CASSGVQGYGYTF
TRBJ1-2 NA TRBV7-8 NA TGTGCCAGCAGCTACCGGGATTCTTCCTATGGCTACACCTTC CASSYRDSSYGYTF
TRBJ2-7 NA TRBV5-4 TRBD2 TGTGCCAGCAGCCAAGAACGGGGGGTCAACTACGAGCAGTACTTC CASSQERGVNYEQYF
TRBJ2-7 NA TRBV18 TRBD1 TGTGCCAGCTCACCAGGGACAGGCCAGGGAGAGCAGTACTTC CASSPGTGQGEQYF
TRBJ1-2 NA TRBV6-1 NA TGTGCCAGCAGTGAAGCGCCTCAAGGCAACTATGGCTACACCTTC CASSEAPQGNYGYTF
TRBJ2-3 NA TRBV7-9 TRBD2 TGTGCCAGCAATCCTCAAGCGGGAGGGGCAGATACGCAGTATTTT CASNPQAGGADTQYF
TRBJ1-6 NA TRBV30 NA TGTGCCTGGAGTGTAGTCGAGGGGAGGGAGTCACCCCTCCACTTT CAWSVVEGRESPLHF
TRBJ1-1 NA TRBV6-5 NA TGTGCCAGCAGTCCTCACAGGGAGATGAACACTGAAGCTTTCTTT CASSPHREMNTEAFF
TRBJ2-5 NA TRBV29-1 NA TGCAGCGTCCCTACGGGACAACTGTACCAAGAGACCCAGTACTTC CSVPTGQLYQETQYF
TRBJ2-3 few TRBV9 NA TGTGCCAGCTCCGGGGCCCAGACCCCCACTAGCACAGATACGCAGTATTTT CASSGAQTPTSTDTQYF
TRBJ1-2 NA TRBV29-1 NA TGCAGCGCCGTCGTTCTCGCCCAGGGTGGCTACACCTTC CSAVVLAQGGYTF
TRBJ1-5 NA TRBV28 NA TGTGCCAGCATAGTCGGGGGAGGCAATCAGCCCCAGCATTTT CASIVGGGNQPQHF